This T cell receptor (beta chain) was identified during a study of T cells after yellow fever vaccination. Study information: For low cell numbers, libraries were made with SMART-Seq v4 Ultra Low Input. Study-level findings and limits: The study noted that FACS-sorted repertoires could contain abundant clonotypes contaminating from the bulk population. The study found a weaker secondary response that peaked faster, day 5 versus 15.

This clonotype was counted many times. Its antigen is not identified. The V gene's germline CDR1 is SGHRS and CDR2 YFSETQ. This CDR3 comprises 13 residues. Trimming took off 5 bases at V and 4 bases at J, with 13 bases between the two ends. TCRdb ran MiXCR on the 5' RACE reads and lists one entry per CDR3 protein. The sample has roughly 150,000 distinct CDR3 sequences; approximately 6.8% are singletons. The genes are TRBV5-1 and TRBJ2-7, with unresolved D. The sample in question was CD4+ T cells sorted from PBMCs, obtained about 5 days after the first yellow fever vaccination. The source of this sequence is a man in his late teens or twenties who received the YFV17D yellow fever vaccine. The CDR3 region has the DNA TGCGCCAGCAGTTTGACGAAAGGATACGAGCAGTACTTC. It translates to CASSLTKGYEQYF. Looking up the rest from reference TRBV5-1 and TRBJ2-7 gives the full variable domain: KAGVTQTPRYLIKTRGQQVTLSCSPISGHRSVSWYQQTPGQGLQFLFEYFSETQRNKGNFPGRFSGRQFSNSRSEMNVSTLELGDSALYLCASSLTKGYEQYFGPGTRLTVT.